This T cell receptor (beta chain) came from a study of tumor and adjacent non-tumor tissue in lung cancer. Whole-study findings and limits: Tumor tissue had significantly higher TCR diversity than normal lung.

The library came from three nested PCR rounds adapted from ARM-PCR protocols. TCRdb reanalysed the multiplex PCR reads using MiXCR and keeps one entry per CDR3 protein. The sample lists tens of thousands of distinct CDR3 sequences; roughly 60% were seen once. This sample's RNA came from whole unsorted tissue. This non-tumor lung sample came from over 3 cm beyond the tumor edge. As concerns this clonotype: Its antigen remains unidentified. An end of the junction differs from the germline gene, which may be a read error.

The sequenced sample consisted of distant non-tumor lung tissue. This TCR derives from a woman aged 40 to 50 with non-small cell lung cancer.

The CDR3 DNA is TGCAATGCTTGTCCCTCGGGGAATGAGCAGTTCTTC. Translation gives CNACPSGNEQFF. J is TRBJ2-1 and V is TRBV20-1; D possibly corresponds to TRBD2 (5 bases). CDR1 and CDR2 (germline): DFQATT, SNEGSKA (reference sequence). The CDR3 contains 12 residues.